Presented here are 23 T cell receptor beta chains from one specimen sequenced in a study of shared clonotypes between healthy human individuals. Data came from immunoSEQ multiplex PCR; TCRdb stores just in-frame clones and leaves some out. The sample lists a few hundred thousand clones, 70% to 80% occurring once. Specimen: PBMCs. The receptor set was obtained from a middle-aged woman in good health. Some clones in this sample may be carry-over from other donors' samples.

This clone was counted between two and nine times. The chain uses TRBV5-1 and TRBJ2-2; D may correspond to TRBD1 or TRBD2 (5 bases each). Looked up from germline, CDR1 is SGHRS and CDR2 is YFSETQ. The CDR3 loop spans 15 amino acids. Trimming pared 1 base from V and 4 bases from J, leaving 11 bases between. The CDR3 bases are TGCGCCAGCAGCTTGTGGGACCCCGTCACCGGGGAGCTGTTTTTT. As protein: CASSLWDPVTGELFF.

V and J are TRBV5-4 and TRBJ2-7; D is unclear. The V gene lost 5 bases and the J gene lost 3 bases, with 15 bases spanning the gap. The CDR3 is made up of 14 amino acids. The germline CDR1 and CDR2 sequences are SGHNT and YYREEE (reference sequence). CDR3: CASRPASTNYEQYF. The CDR3 DNA reads TGTGCCAGCAGGCCGGCCTCGACAAACTACGAGCAGTACTTC.

V gene TRBV28 combines with J gene TRBJ1-2, with D perhaps TRBD1 (6 bases). Germline CDR1 is MDHEN and CDR2 is SYDVKM. There are 16 residues in the CDR3. Trimming pared 5 bases from V and 6 bases from J, leaving 22 bases between. Here the CDR3 reads CASSTPGTLLVDGYTF. For the CDR3, the DNA is TGTGCCAGCAGTACCCCCGGGACACTTTTGGTGGATGGCTACACCTTC.

This clone came up a few times. In DNA form, the CDR3 reads TGTGCCAGCAGCGTAGACGGACTCTATGGCTACACCTTC. Translating it yields CASSVDGLYGYTF. The genes are TRBV9 and TRBJ1-2, with D unclear. Trimming took 0 bases from V and 4 from J, leaving 7 bases between them. This CDR3 has 13 amino acids. Germline values: CDR1 SGDLS, CDR2 YYNGEE.

The chain carries TRBV29-1 and TRBJ2-7, with 9 bases identical to TRBD1. CDR3 length: 13 amino acids. Germline V lookup: CDR1 SQVTM, CDR2 ANQGSEA. J was trimmed by 3 bases and V by 6 bases; bases with no gene match: 6. The CDR3 spells CSVGDRVSYEQYF. CDR3 DNA sequence: TGCAGCGTAGGGGACAGGGTGAGCTACGAGCAGTACTTC.

J is TRBJ2-7 and V is TRBV28; TRBD1 matches at 7 bases. This CDR3 has 14 residues. CDR1 MDHEN and CDR2 SYDVKM come from the germline V gene. Germline trimming cut 6 bases from V and 5 bases from J; bases unmatched to any gene: 10. The DNA of the CDR3 is TGTGCCAGCAGCTCTGACAGGGTATTCGACGAGCAGTACTTC. As protein: CASSSDRVFDEQYF.

On this clone: Within the sample, other DNA sequences also encode this same CDR3. The chain carries TRBV5-1 and TRBJ2-7; tentatively, D is TRBD1 (6 bases). CDR1 SGHRS and CDR2 YFSETQ come from the germline V gene. This CDR3 spans 15 amino acids. Trimming pared 2 bases from V and 0 bases from J, leaving 12 bases between. CDR3 sequence reads: CASSFSGTSSYEQYF. CDR3 in DNA: TGCGCCAGCAGCTTCTCCGGGACAAGCTCCTACGAGCAGTACTTC.

The V call is TRBV4-2, the J call TRBJ1-6; a weak D match, TRBD1 (6 bases). CDR1 is LGHNA and CDR2 is YNFKEQ in the germline V gene. Trimming removed 0 bases at V and 6 bases at J, with 9 bases between. The CDR3 length is 15 residues. The CDR3 DNA reads as TGTGCCAGCAGCCAAGAGGGACAAACTAATTCACCCCTCCACTTT. It codes for CASSQEGQTNSPLHF.

CDR3 in amino acids: CASTRGTSTDTQYF. In nucleotides, the CDR3 is TGTGCCAGCACCCGCGGGACTAGCACAGATACGCAGTATTTT. This chain joins TRBV7-6 and TRBJ2-3; possible D gene TRBD2, 6 bases. The germline V gene encodes CDR1 SGHVS and CDR2 FNYEAQ. Trimming cost V 7 bases and J 0 bases, with 11 bases left between them. The CDR3 has 14 residues.

V usage is TRBV6-5 and J usage is TRBJ2-5; TRBD2 is a possible D gene (6 bases). This CDR3 is 14 amino acids long. Trimming removed 6 bases at V and 1 base at J, with 12 bases between. The germline CDR1 and CDR2 sequences are MNHEY and SVGAGI. This CDR3 reads CASRPAGGQETQYF. The DNA for the CDR3 is TGTGCCAGCAGACCCGCCGGGGGCCAAGAGACCCAGTACTTC.

In regard to this clone: A read error is possible here, since a much larger clone lies one base away. This CDR3 is CASSLRQGVVYTSTKAFF. In nucleotides, the CDR3 is TGTGCCAGCAGTTTGAGGCAGGGGGTAGTTTACACGAGCACTAAAGCTTTCTTT. The rearrangement links TRBV28 to TRBJ1-1, with 7 bases that match TRBD1. CDR1 and CDR2 (germline): MDHEN, SYDVKM. This CDR3 has 18 residues.

The rearrangement links TRBV7-9 to TRBJ2-1; 8 positions match TRBD2. V lost 4 bases to trimming and J lost 0 bases; unmatched junction nucleotides: 14. Germline CDR1 and CDR2: SEHNR and FQNEAQ (reference sequence). This CDR3 is built from 19 residues. The CDR3 sequence is CASSYRGGAGTSSYNEQFF. The CDR3 coding sequence is TGTGCCAGCAGCTACCGGGGGGGCGCCGGGACGAGCTCCTACAATGAGCAGTTCTTC. Together with reference TRBV7-9 and TRBJ2-1, the CDR3 gives the full variable domain: DTGVSQNPRHKITKRGQNVTFRCDPISEHNRLYWYRQTLGQGPEFLTYFQNEAQLEKSRLLSDRFSAERPKGSFSTLEIQRTEQGDSAMYLCASSYRGGAGTSSYNEQFFGPGTRLTVL.

A few counts support this clone. This chain joins TRBV30 and TRBJ1-2; 9 bases map to TRBD1. The CDR3 totals 15 residues. V was pared by 4 bases and J by 7 bases, with 13 bases of the junction left unmatched. Germline V lookup: CDR1 GTSNPN, CDR2 SVGIG (reference sequence). The CDR3 reads CAWTKHTGGASGYTF. For the CDR3, the DNA is TGTGCCTGGACGAAACACACAGGGGGCGCTTCTGGCTACACCTTC.

The rearrangement links TRBV28 to TRBJ2-7; D possibly corresponds to TRBD2 (6 bases). With 6 bases removed from V and 3 bases from J, the gap between germline ends came to 15 bases. The CDR3 runs to 14 residues. The germline gives CDR1 MDHEN, CDR2 SYDVKM. This CDR3 reads CASRPWGEIYEQYF. The CDR3, as DNA: TGTGCCAGCAGACCCTGGGGGGAGATCTACGAGCAGTACTTC.

There are a few counts of this clone. The chain has TRBV7-3 and TRBJ2-1; 10 nucleotides match TRBD2. CDR3 length equals 15 residues. V lost 2 bases, J lost 7 bases, and 5 bases stayed unmatched. Germline CDR1 reads SGHTA; CDR2 reads FQGTGA. The CDR3 loop is CASSLVLAGTNEQFF. CDR3 nucleotide sequence: TGTGCCAGCAGCTTAGTACTAGCGGGAACAAATGAGCAGTTCTTC.

This clone was observed a handful of times. This chain's CDR3 is CASSLGQGGETQYF. CDR3 sequence (DNA): TGTGCCAGCAGCTTAGGACAGGGTGGAGAGACCCAGTACTTC. The chain links TRBV11-2 to TRBJ2-5; 7 bases align to TRBD1. Germline values: CDR1 SGHAT, CDR2 FQNNGV. This CDR3 has 14 amino acids. Unmatched junction bases numbered 3, after V lost 1 base and J lost 4 bases. The variable domain in full, completed from reference TRBV11-2 and TRBJ2-5, reads EAGVAQSPRYKIIEKRQSVAFWCNPISGHATLYWYQQILGQGPKLLIQFQNNGVVDDSQLPKDRFSAERLKGVDSTLKIQPAKLEDSAVYLCASSLGQGGETQYFGPGTRLLVL.

CDR3 bases: TGTGCCAGCAGCTTTTCCATCGGACAGGACCATAGCAATCAGCCCCAGCATTTT. Protein product: CASSFSIGQDHSNQPQHF. This chain joins TRBV11-2 and TRBJ1-5; 7 bases are a match to TRBD1. The CDR3 consists of 18 residues. Germline lookup yields CDR1 SGHAT and CDR2 FQNNGV. V shed 3 bases, J shed 0 bases, and the junction held 11 bases outside the gene matches.

In this sample, this clone turned up a few times. Other DNA sequences in this sample translate to the same CDR3. The J gene is TRBJ2-7, the V gene TRBV5-1; D uncertain. The CDR3 is 12 amino acids. The ends were cut back, 4 bases at V and 3 bases at J, with 8 bases in the middle. Germline-derived CDR1 and CDR2 are SGHRS and YFSETQ. CDR3 in DNA: TGCGCCAGCAGCCCACCCGGCTACGAGCAGTACTTC. It codes for CASSPPGYEQYF. Filled out from reference TRBV5-1 and TRBJ2-7, the complete variable domain reads KAGVTQTPRYLIKTRGQQVTLSCSPISGHRSVSWYQQTPGQGLQFLFEYFSETQRNKGNFPGRFSGRQFSNSRSEMNVSTLELGDSALYLCASSPPGYEQYFGPGTRLTVT.

The rearrangement joins TRBV29-1 to TRBJ1-2, with 8 bases lining up with TRBD1. The CDR3 totals 16 residues. The germline V gene has CDR1 SQVTM and CDR2 ANQGSEA. V dropped 3 bases and J dropped 8; count of bases not matched to a gene: 17. For the CDR3, the DNA is TGCAGCGTTGACCTTTTGAACCGGGACAGGCTAGGCGGCTACACCTTC. This translates into CSVDLLNRDRLGGYTF.

The J gene is TRBJ2-2, the V gene TRBV7-2; 7 bases agree with TRBD2. V dropped 1 base and J dropped 7; count of bases not matched to a gene: 6. Germline CDR1 reads SGHTA; CDR2 reads FQGNSA. The CDR3 sequence is 15 residues long. DNA of the CDR3: TGTGCCAGCAGCTTAGAACTAGCGAGAAACGGGGAGCTGTTTTTT. The encoded protein is CASSLELARNGELFF.

The chain links TRBV4-1 to TRBJ2-1; TRBD1 matches at 7 bases. The CDR3 consists of 12 residues. Unmatched junction bases numbered 3, after V lost 5 bases and J lost 8 bases. Looked up from germline, CDR1 is MGHRA and CDR2 is YSYEKL. CDR3 sequence reads: CASSRTGDEQFF. As DNA, the CDR3 is TGCGCCAGCAGCAGGACAGGAGATGAGCAGTTCTTC.

The rearrangement joins TRBV5-1 to TRBJ2-2; D might be TRBD2 (6 bases). The germline V gene has CDR1 SGHRS and CDR2 YFSETQ. The CDR3 is 14 amino acids. With 5 bases removed from V and 0 bases from J, the gap between germline ends came to 8 bases. CDR3 region: CASRGGTNTGELFF. DNA for the CDR3: TGCGCCAGCAGGGGCGGGACGAACACCGGGGAGCTGTTTTTT. The whole variable domain, remainder taken from reference TRBV5-1 and TRBJ2-2, is KAGVTQTPRYLIKTRGQQVTLSCSPISGHRSVSWYQQTPGQGLQFLFEYFSETQRNKGNFPGRFSGRQFSNSRSEMNVSTLELGDSALYLCASRGGTNTGELFFGEGSRLTVL.

This clone was seen only a few times. J is TRBJ2-2 and V is TRBV4-2, with TRBD1 as a possible D gene (5 bases). Germline V gene lookup returns CDR1 LGHNA and CDR2 YNFKEQ. The CDR3 covers 16 residues. The V gene lost 4 bases and the J gene lost 6 bases, with 18 bases spanning the gap. CDR3 bases: TGTGCCAGCAGCCCACGGGCAGGGCGAGTCTCCGGGGAGCTGTTTTTT. Amino acids: CASSPRAGRVSGELFF.